Included here is one T cell receptor beta chain sequence, with context. Germline V lookup: CDR1 SGDLS, CDR2 YYNGEE. The CDR3 has 13 residues. Trimming at V came to 3 bases and at J to 6 bases, leaving 5 bases not matched to a gene. Per the original methods: Scientists estimated how many nucleated cells there were by amplifying reference gene primers. Measured with immunoSEQ multiplex PCR; TCRdb has only the in-frame clones, and not every one. D and trimming were read from the DNA, whereas the V and J calls and clone size are those reported in that table. The profile covers 45,000 or so clones, with approximately 77% appearing a single time and over 4% taken by the ten largest. This record belongs to a study of blood T cell repertoires in COVID-19. Across the whole study: COVID-19 samples, acute and convalescent, were from the United States, Italy and Spain. PBMCs, B-cell-depleted T cells, or T cells provided the cDNA or gDNA that made up the material.

The chain carries TRBV9 and TRBJ2-7; the match to TRBD1 covers 8 bases. The sample consisted of peripheral blood. The receptor comes from a woman aged 70 to 79 with acute or convalescent COVID-19. The CDR3 region has the DNA TGTGCCAGCAGCGGTGGACAGGGCGGCGAGCAGTACTTC. Its protein product is CASSGGQGGEQYF.